This T cell receptor (beta chain) was recorded in a study of blood T cells in healthy people across ages (dated by TCRdb to about 2015). Study-level background: Template switching captured roughly one uniquely barcoded TCR beta cDNA molecule per two T cells in model experiments. Age-related changes in TCR beta repertoire diversity were measured in the study by deep sequencing normalized with unique cDNA molecular identifiers. Four age groups were formed from the donors: young (average 16 years), middle-aged (just under 40), aged (over 55) and long-lived (82). The study analyzed two additional independent replicas of 1 million unique cDNA reads from the same blood draw for two donors, one aged 18 to 30 and one aged 80 or older. The paper as a whole reports these results and caveats: Total diversity estimates from one million sequenced T cells were considered lower bounds and underestimates. Conclusive comparison of naive and antigen-experienced compartments was prevented by the profiling of bulk unsorted PBMCs. The long-lived group showed more naive CD4+ T cells, fewer expanded clones and increased TCR diversity than the aged group, suggesting age selection. There was a strong correlation between observed TCR beta diversity and the percentage of naive T cells measured by flow cytometry. Observed TCR beta diversity per million T cells fell roughly linearly with age, and a significant reduction was already apparent by age about 38. Because donor CMV infection status was unknown, age-related changes in expanded clonotypes were potentially confounded.

The library was made by 5' RACE. The run used an Illumina HiSeq 2500. The second PCR ran for about 7 to 11 cycles and used a J-beta primer mix along with a sample-barcoded 5' primer. Each TCR beta cDNA molecule received a unique molecular identifier from a template-switch 5' adaptor carrying 12 random nucleotides. At least 3 million CDR3-containing paired-end reads were obtained from each sample. First-strand cDNA was synthesized from all RNA with the Mint cDNA synthesis kit, primed by a TRBC-specific oligonucleotide. Following uracil-DNA glycosylase treatment, a first 18-cycle PCR with universal primers M1SS and BC2_uni_R was performed on all cDNA. The paper's data handling went like this. For normalization, 1 million high-quality reads were randomly selected from each sample, with every read carrying a distinct molecular identifier. Instead of being binned into consensus sequences, reads with shared molecular identifiers were discarded. MiTCR, with a Q25 quality threshold and the strictest error-elimination algorithm, was used for CDR3 identification, clonotype clustering and error correction. Lower-bound total TCR beta diversity was estimated with a nonparametric unseen species model using Euler transformation. In TCRdb, the public reads were trimmed at Q25 with fastp and aligned with MiXCR, with productive beta chains retained. For every CDR3 protein sequence, its rows merge into one entry that carries the most common genes and DNA. These V and J calls originate from TCRdb's pipeline instead of the authors' own analysis. For this sample there are fewer than 1,200,000 distinct CDR3 sequences; less than 25% appear just once. The ten top clones hold around 0.75% of the sample.

For this clonotype: This receptor's antigen is unknown. Within one base of it there is no much larger clone, and no base qualities were kept.

In the germline V gene, CDR1 corresponds to SNHLY and CDR2 to FYNNEI. The CDR3 goes from the cysteine to the phenylalanine over 15 residues. Only the CDR3 DNA is retained, 45 bases long and in frame from the first base. Trimming takes 3 bases from V and 0 bases from J, and the germline ends sit 11 bases apart. The roughly 42 donors, aged 6 to 90 years, were systemically healthy Caucasian individuals from Russia. Ten milliliters of peripheral blood were drawn from each donor into EDTA-treated Vacutainer tubes. Ficoll-Paque density-gradient centrifugation was used to isolate PBMCs, with at least 7 million per sample. Trizol reagent was used to extract total RNA from PBMCs, with at least 5 micrograms per sample. Naive CD45RAhigh/CD27high T cell percentages were measured by flow cytometry on a PBMC aliquot from every donor. These data were likewise used in another study, on T cells of mothers and their children. That second report states: The donors were nine systemically healthy Caucasian individuals, made up of three mothers and their six children. cDNA synthesis used all of the extracted RNA, with 1.5 ug of RNA in each 15 ul reaction. In the second PCR, the M1S primer added sample barcodes and 2-4 random nucleotides. Each mother yielded over 8.5 million TCR beta CDR3 reads and each child 2.5 million to 3.5 million reads. Thymic selection shapes the output of TCR recombination in a similar way in related and unrelated pairs, and inherited differences have a minor effect. Related mother-child pairs always showed normalized repertoire overlap that was slightly higher than in unrelated mother-child pairs, though the difference was never significant. With a sensitivity of about 100 clones per million clonotypes, no persistent microchimeric T cell clones were detected. Deep NGS was used in the study to compare the TCR beta repertoires of mothers and children and to look for features that separate related mother-child pairs from unrelated individuals. The mean age was about 40 +/- 4 years for the mothers and approximately 11 +/- 4 years for the children. After adapter ligation was performed with NEBNext reagents, the libraries were sequenced on an Illumina HiSeq 2000 with 100+100 nt paired-end reads. To avoid cross-contamination, the mother libraries and the child libraries were prepared a month apart and sequenced in separate runs. Between about 500,000 and 2,100,000 distinct TCR beta clonotypes were identified per donor. Naive TCR beta clonotypes were estimated from low-frequency clonotypes matched to each donor's FACS-determined naive share, without sorting.

The material sequenced was blood. This receptor was taken from a girl aged 2 to 9 in good health. This chain joins TRBV2 to TRBJ1-2, with no reliable assignment of the D segment. Read as DNA, the sequence is TGTGCCAGCAGTGAGCGAGGAACCACTAACTATGGCTACACCTTC. It is translated as CASSERGTTNYGYTF. Reference TRBV2 and TRBJ1-2 proteins supply the regions before and after the CDR3; the full variable domain is: EPEVTQTPSHQVTQMGQEVILRCVPISNHLYFYWYRQILGQKVEFLVSFYNNEISEKSEIFDDQFSVERPDGSNFTLKIRSTKLEDSAMYFCASSERGTTNYGYTFGSGTRLTVV.